This T cell receptor beta chain is drawn from a study of neurological immune-mediated disorders. This clonotype was detected ten times or more. Synthesis of cDNA used 5'RACE (with 10-nucleotide random UMIs). TCRdb recomputed calls from the 5' RACE reads with MiXCR, one row per CDR3 protein. The table lists about 24,000 distinct CDR3 sequences, around an eighth of them singletons. This CDR3 is 16 amino acids long. Deletions cut 4 bases from V and 2 bases from J, with 17 bases between. Germline V gives CDR1 SNHLY, CDR2 FYNNEI. The sequenced material came from PBMCs. The origin of this receptor is a woman in her forties with HTLV-1-associated myelopathy (HAM/TSP). This chain uses TRBV2 with TRBJ1-2; a weak D match, TRBD1 (5 bases). This chain's CDR3 is CASSGVRARSNYGYTF. CDR3 in DNA: TGTGCCAGCAGTGGCGTCAGGGCGAGGAGCAACTATGGCTACACCTTC.